One and the same sample provided the 27 T cell receptor beta chains below, sequenced in a study of cytomegalovirus exposure and HLA in healthy donors. The primer mix had 60 Vbeta and 13 Jbeta primers. Clones were read by immunoSEQ multiplex PCR, and TCRdb kept only the in-frame ones, dropping some. This sample carries some 96,000 clones, 75% to 80% of them seen once, and the ten largest clones take less than 8.5%. Sample: PBMCs. Receptors were obtained from a female donor in good health and CMV-seronegative.

The J gene is TRBJ2-2, the V gene TRBV6-4; D possibly corresponds to TRBD1 (5 bases). With 3 bases removed from V and 1 base from J, the gap between germline ends came to 9 bases. From germline, CDR1 is MRHNA and CDR2 SNTAGT. The CDR3 is 15 amino acids. DNA of the CDR3: TGTGCCAGCAGTGAGTCTCAGGGGAACACCGGGGAGCTGTTTTTT. This translates into CASSESQGNTGELFF.

In nucleotides, the CDR3 is TGTGCTAGTGGTTTGGTAATAGGAGGAATAGCGGGGGATGGTGAGCAGTTCTTC. Amino acid sequence: CASGLVIGGIAGDGEQFF. This sequence joins TRBV12-5 and TRBJ2-1, with 9 bases fitting TRBD2. This CDR3 is built from 18 residues. J lost 9 bases, V lost 0 bases, and 15 bases had no gene match. CDR1 LGHNT and CDR2 FRNRAP come from the germline V gene.

For the CDR3, the DNA is TGTGCCAGCAGCTTAGCCCCTTGGGCCCGGGGAAACACCATATATTTT. Protein product: CASSLAPWARGNTIYF. The genes are TRBV7-2 and TRBJ1-3, with D uncertain. The CDR3 sequence is 16 residues long. Germline lookup yields CDR1 SGHTA and CDR2 FQGNSA. Trimming took off 0 bases at V and 4 bases at J, with 13 bases between the two ends.

The chain uses TRBV7-9 and TRBJ1-2; D perhaps matches TRBD1 (5 bases). The V end lost 4 bases, the J end lost 5 bases, and 17 bases lay between the germline ends. CDR3 length: 15 amino acids. Germline CDR1 SEHNR, CDR2 FQNEAQ (reference sequence). CDR3 bases: TGTGCCAGCAGCTCGGGACTGAACATTTCTTATGGCTACACCTTC. As protein: CASSSGLNISYGYTF. Full variable domain (missing parts from reference TRBV7-9 and TRBJ1-2): DTGVSQNPRHKITKRGQNVTFRCDPISEHNRLYWYRQTLGQGPEFLTYFQNEAQLEKSRLLSDRFSAERPKGSFSTLEIQRTEQGDSAMYLCASSSGLNISYGYTFGSGTRLTVV.

This clone was seen only a few times. The chain is built from TRBV4-3 and TRBJ2-1; unclear D gene. Germline assignment: CDR1 LGHNA and CDR2 YSLEER. This CDR3 is built from 15 residues. Trimming cost V 0 bases and J 2 bases, with 8 bases left between them. CDR3 residues: CASSQDGVPYNEQFF. For the CDR3, the DNA is TGCGCCAGCAGCCAAGATGGAGTGCCCTACAATGAGCAGTTCTTC.

This chain joins TRBV25-1 and TRBJ2-3, with a weak D call TRBD1 (5 bases). Germline lookup yields CDR1 MGHDK and CDR2 SYGVNS. V was clipped by 3 bases and J by 3 bases, with 13 bases between them. The CDR3 runs 15 residues. CDR3 residues: CASSDRRVRTDTQYF. The CDR3 coding sequence is TGTGCCAGCAGTGATCGCAGGGTTCGGACAGATACGCAGTATTTT. The full variable domain, in which reference TRBV25-1 and TRBJ2-3 provide the parts outside the CDR3, is EADIYQTPRYLVIGTGKKITLECSQTMGHDKMYWYQQDPGMELHLIHYSYGVNSTEKGDLSSESTVSRIRTEHFPLTLESARPSHTSQYLCASSDRRVRTDTQYFGPGTRLTVL.

The V call is TRBV7-9, the J call TRBJ1-5; maybe TRBD1 (6 bases). This CDR3 is built from 15 residues. Germline V gene data show CDR1 as SEHNR and CDR2 as FQNEAQ (reference sequence). Trimming removed 5 bases at V and 0 bases at J, with 11 bases between. CDR3 nucleotides: TGTGCCAGCAGCCTAGGGGGGGATAGCAATCAGCCCCAGCATTTT. Amino acid sequence: CASSLGGDSNQPQHF. The whole variable domain, filled in from reference TRBV7-9 and TRBJ1-5, reads DTGVSQNPRHKITKRGQNVTFRCDPISEHNRLYWYRQTLGQGPEFLTYFQNEAQLEKSRLLSDRFSAERPKGSFSTLEIQRTEQGDSAMYLCASSLGGDSNQPQHFGDGTRLSIL.

The CDR3 sequence is CASSYSTRQETQYF. The CDR3 DNA follows: TGTGCCAGCAGTTACTCGACACGGCAAGAGACCCAGTACTTC. The chain links TRBV6-5 to TRBJ2-5, with D unresolved. Per germline, CDR1 MNHEY and CDR2 SVGAGI. The CDR3 length is 14 residues. V dropped 0 bases and J dropped 2 bases, with 7 bases sitting between them.

This clone was seen more than once but under ten times. The V and J genes are TRBV5-4 and TRBJ2-5; no clear D gene. Germline loops: CDR1 SGHNT, CDR2 YYREEE (reference sequence). The V end lost 0 bases, the J end lost 4 bases, and 4 bases lay between the germline ends. The CDR3 covers 12 residues. For the CDR3, the DNA is TGTGCCAGCAGCTTGGCGAGAGAGACCCAGTACTTC. Its protein is CASSLARETQYF.

This clone was seen a single time. The chain has TRBV29-1 and TRBJ1-1; D might be TRBD1 (6 bases). CDR1 and CDR2 (germline): SQVTM, ANQGSEA. The CDR3 has 17 amino acids. V lost 7 bases, J lost 4 bases, and 28 bases lay in between. Here the CDR3 reads CSAQGSGEANRGTEAFF. The CDR3 DNA reads as TGCAGCGCCCAAGGGTCAGGGGAAGCGAATCGAGGCACTGAAGCTTTCTTT.

V gene TRBV6-4 combines with J gene TRBJ1-5; TRBD1 matches 10 bases. Per germline, CDR1 MRHNA and CDR2 SNTAGT. Unmatched junction bases numbered 8, after V lost 0 bases and J lost 0 bases. This CDR3 region has 19 residues. The CDR3 region has the DNA TGTGCCAGCAGTGACTCCATGGGACAGGGGTATTATAGCAATCAGCCCCAGCATTTT. It encodes CASSDSMGQGYYSNQPQHF.

V gene TRBV19 combines with J gene TRBJ2-1; D perhaps matches TRBD2 (5 bases). Trimming cost V 3 bases and J 7 bases, with 13 bases left between them. CDR1 is LNHDA, CDR2 SQIVND, per germline (reference sequence). CDR3 length: 14 amino acids. Here the CDR3 reads CASSIGVVRNEQFF. As DNA, the CDR3 is TGTGCCAGTAGTATCGGGGTGGTGAGGAATGAGCAGTTCTTC. Complete variable domain (other parts from reference TRBV19 and TRBJ2-1): DGGITQSPKYLFRKEGQNVTLSCEQNLNHDAMYWYRQDPGQGLRLIYYSQIVNDFQKGDIAEGYSVSREKKESFPLTVTSAQKNPTAFYLCASSIGVVRNEQFFGPGTRLTVL.

The J gene is TRBJ2-5, the V gene TRBV19, with unresolved D. Near its end, the DNA agrees better with TRBJ2-7, so the J call may be wrong. The germline V gene has CDR1 LNHDA and CDR2 SQIVND (reference sequence). This CDR3 has 15 amino acids. CDR3 sequence reads: CATPQNFPFSYEQYF. The CDR3 DNA follows: TGTGCCACCCCCCAAAACTTCCCGTTCTCCTACGAGCAGTACTTC.

This sequence joins TRBV5-6 and TRBJ1-2, with D maybe TRBD1 (6 bases). Trimming stripped 4 bases from V and 0 bases from J, with 10 bases between. CDR3 length: 14 amino acids. The V gene's germline CDR1 is SGHDT and CDR2 YYEEEE. The CDR3 nucleotides read TGTGCCAGCAGCCCACGGACAGCTAACTATGGCTACACCTTC. Amino acids: CASSPRTANYGYTF.

The rearrangement joins TRBV29-1 to TRBJ2-3; 10 nucleotides match TRBD2. CDR1 and CDR2 from the germline V gene are SQVTM and ANQGSEA. The CDR3 runs 16 residues. V shed 3 bases, J shed 0 bases, and the junction held 6 bases outside the gene matches. The CDR3 loop reads CSVDESGGASTDTQYF. The CDR3 DNA reads as TGCAGCGTTGATGAGAGCGGGGGGGCTAGCACAGATACGCAGTATTTT.

This clone occurred a few times. The chain couples TRBV4-3 to TRBJ2-7; D remains ambiguous. The V end was cut by 7 bases, the J end by 0 bases, with 10 bases between. The CDR3 length is 13 residues. Per germline, CDR1 LGHNA and CDR2 YSLEER. The CDR3 reads CASTDSSSYEQYF. DNA of the CDR3: TGCGCCAGCACAGACTCAAGCTCCTACGAGCAGTACTTC.

V usage is TRBV29-1 and J usage is TRBJ2-7, with 8 bases matching TRBD1. The CDR3 extends over 16 amino acids. V was clipped by 5 bases and J by 6 bases; unmatched bases: 18. The germline V gene encodes CDR1 SQVTM and CDR2 ANQGSEA. The CDR3 here is CSVMTGATVLEGEQYF. The CDR3 region has the DNA TGCAGCGTTATGACAGGGGCGACCGTCCTGGAGGGCGAGCAGTACTTC.

This sequence joins TRBV5-8 and TRBJ2-5; possible D gene TRBD2, 6 bases. In germline, CDR1 is SGHTS, CDR2 YDEGEE. The V and J ends lost 2 bases and 3 bases respectively, with 8 bases between them. The CDR3 contains 13 residues. CDR3 DNA: TGTGCCAGCAGCTTCGGGAGAAAAGAGACCCAGTACTTC. This encodes CASSFGRKETQYF.

The rearrangement joins TRBV11-3 to TRBJ2-1; 9 positions agree with TRBD2. The CDR3 is 16 residues long. Per the germline V gene, CDR1 is SGHNT and CDR2 is YENEEA. V trimming: 2 bases; J trimming: 2 bases; junction bases outside the gene matches: 4. CDR3 residues: CASSLSQRGAYNEQFF. Here the CDR3 DNA reads TGTGCCAGCAGCTTATCCCAGCGGGGGGCCTACAATGAGCAGTTCTTC.

V is TRBV28 and J is TRBJ2-5, with D possibly matching TRBD1 (6 bases). The CDR3 has 15 residues. Germline CDR1 reads MDHEN; CDR2 reads SYDVKM. Trimming pared 5 bases from V and 4 bases from J, leaving 17 bases between. The CDR3 spells CASSPPPGALETQYF. CDR3 sequence (DNA): TGTGCCAGCAGTCCCCCCCCAGGGGCGTTAGAGACCCAGTACTTC.

This clone showed up just a few times. The chain combines TRBV7-8 with TRBJ1-5, with TRBD1 matching 7 bases. Germline V gene sequence: CDR1 SGHVS, CDR2 FQNEAQ. The V and J ends lost 2 bases and 4 bases, in that order; junction bases with no gene match: 2. This CDR3 region has 14 residues. The CDR3 DNA is TGTGCCAGCAGCTTAATACAGGGGAATCAGCCCCAGCATTTT. Amino acid sequence: CASSLIQGNQPQHF.

The chain has TRBV6-5 and TRBJ2-7; TRBD1 is a possible D gene (5 bases). The V end lost 2 bases, the J end lost 4 bases, and 9 bases lay between the germline ends. The germline V gene encodes CDR1 MNHEY and CDR2 SVGAGI. This CDR3 is built from 13 residues. The CDR3 nucleotides read TGTGCCAGCAGTTACGGCAGGGTATACGAGCAGTACTTC. This gives the protein CASSYGRVYEQYF.

To note about this clone: Sequence at one end of the junction differs from germline and may be a read error. The rearrangement joins TRBV7-9 to TRBJ1-3; 10 nucleotides agree with TRBD1. CDR3 length: 16 amino acids. Germline CDR1 SEHNR, CDR2 FQNEAQ (reference sequence). CDR3: CSSSKTGQGSGNTIYF. For the CDR3, the DNA is TGTTCCAGCAGCAAGACGGGACAGGGGTCTGGAAACACCATATATTTT.

In its sample, this clone was seen once. The genes are TRBV13 and TRBJ2-1; TRBD1 matches 9 bases. The germline gives CDR1 PRHDT, CDR2 FYEKMQ (reference sequence). The ends lost 5 bases at V and 9 bases at J; junction bases unmatched: 8. The CDR3 runs to 14 residues. Here the CDR3 reads CASSLRGQGGEQFF. Written as DNA, the CDR3 is TGTGCCAGCAGCCTCCGGGGACAGGGCGGTGAGCAGTTCTTC.

CDR3 coding DNA: TGTGCCAGCAGTCCCTCCTCTCAGGAATCGGAGACCCAGTACTTC. It specifies CASSPSSQESETQYF. The rearrangement uses TRBV6-4 and TRBJ2-5; no firm D call. Trimming removed 5 bases from V and 5 bases from J, with 18 bases in between. Germline values: CDR1 MRHNA, CDR2 SNTAGT. The CDR3 is 15 amino acids.

The chain is built from TRBV19 and TRBJ1-1; TRBD1 matches at 7 bases. V lost 6 bases to trimming and J lost 14 bases; unmatched junction nucleotides: 6. In germline, CDR1 is LNHDA, CDR2 SQIVND (reference sequence). The CDR3 extends over 10 amino acids. CDR3 region: CASSDREHFF. The DNA for the CDR3 is TGTGCCAGTAGCGACAGGGAGCACTTCTTT.

The chain uses TRBV28 and TRBJ1-1; 7 positions match TRBD1. The CDR3 is 15 residues long. Germline V gene data show CDR1 as MDHEN and CDR2 as SYDVKM. The junction had 8 bases not matched to a gene; V was cut back by 6 bases and J by 1 base. CDR3 DNA sequence: TGTGCCAGCAGGTCTTACGGACAGGAGAACACTGAAGCTTTCTTT. It codes for CASRSYGQENTEAFF.